This T cell receptor (beta chain) was documented in a study of blood T cell repertoires in COVID-19. Across the study: The origin of the acute and convalescent COVID-19 samples was the United States, Italy and Spain. The analysed material was cDNA or gDNA that came from T cells, B-cell-depleted T cells, or PBMCs.

TCRdb's table, derived via immunoSEQ multiplex PCR, lists solely in-frame clones and lacks some. This table holds 150,000 to 200,000 clones, roughly 88% found once. Residents of about two dozen US areas, aged about 18 to 95 years, made up the participants. Germline CDR1 and CDR2: WSHSY and SAAADI. The CDR3 is 16 residues long. The junction had 5 bases not matched to a gene; V was cut back by 2 bases and J by 1 base. The V call is TRBV10-2, the J call TRBJ2-3, with 8 bases identical to TRBD2. This sequence originates from a middle-aged man who had recovered from COVID-19. Sequenced material: PBMCs or T cells enriched from blood (not recorded which). CDR3 protein: CASSEGRGGRTDTQYF. For the CDR3, the DNA is TGCGCCAGCAGTGAGGGACGGGGGGGCCGCACAGATACGCAGTATTTT.